The TCR beta chain described here comes from a study of shared clonotypes between healthy human individuals. General study results and limits: For sorted subsets, rarefaction showed incomplete sequencing despite large depth.

This CDR3 region has 11 residues. Deletions cut 3 bases from V and 5 bases from J, with 5 bases between. CDR1 WSHSY and CDR2 SAAADI come from the germline V gene. Remarks on this clone: Its specificity is not known.

The assay was immunoSEQ multiplex PCR, and TCRdb's table has in-frame clones only and misses some. The table lists about 320,000 clones, around 86% of them singletons. The material sequenced was memory CD8+ T cells sorted from blood. Subset specified: CD45RO+ cells pooled with CCR7-negative TemRA cells. The receptor comes from a man aged 18 to 29 in good health. J is TRBJ2-7 and V is TRBV10-2; D call uncertain. CDR3 sequence reads: CASSEQNEQYF. CDR3 coding DNA: TGCGCCAGCAGTGAACAAAACGAGCAGTACTTC.